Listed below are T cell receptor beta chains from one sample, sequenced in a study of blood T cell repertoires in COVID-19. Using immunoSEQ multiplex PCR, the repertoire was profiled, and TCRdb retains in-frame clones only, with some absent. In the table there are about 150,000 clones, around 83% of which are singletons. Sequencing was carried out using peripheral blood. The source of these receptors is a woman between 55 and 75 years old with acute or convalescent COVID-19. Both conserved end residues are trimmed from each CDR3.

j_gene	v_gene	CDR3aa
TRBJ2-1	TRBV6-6	ASSFGTRVYEQF
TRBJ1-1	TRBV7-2	ASSSLDRGTMNTEAF
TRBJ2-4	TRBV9	ASSVEKQLGRLAKNIQY
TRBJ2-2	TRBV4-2	ASSPRTSHTGELF
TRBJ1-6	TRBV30	AWRTGGGYALH
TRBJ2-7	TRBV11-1	ASSFSSYEQY
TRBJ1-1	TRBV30	AWAPGANTEAF
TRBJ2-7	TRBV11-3	ASSSGLFYEQY
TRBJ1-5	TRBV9	ASSRTDQEWQPQH
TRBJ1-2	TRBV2	ASSESGRWYGYT
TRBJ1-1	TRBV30	AWSVAGRWAF
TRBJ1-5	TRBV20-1	SASQGRSNQPQH
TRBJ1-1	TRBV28	ASSNPGRGGTEAF
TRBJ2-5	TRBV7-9	ASSSIPDLQETQY
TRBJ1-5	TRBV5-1	ASSLALNQPQH
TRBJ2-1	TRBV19	ASGGGSYNEQF